The present T cell receptor (beta chain) was sequenced within a study of Graves' ophthalmopathy and Graves' hyperthyroidism. CDR3 length: 13 amino acids. Trimming took 3 bases from V and 6 from J, leaving 11 bases between them. The diagnosis combined clinical symptoms, thyroxine, TRAb, thyroid ultrasound and orbital computed tomography scans. PBMCs stemmed from around 10 ml of fresh peripheral blood. The sample holds a few counts of this clonotype. TCR beta CDR3 regions were amplified from RNA transcripts. RT-PCR in the first round used HTBI primers; a second-round multiplex PCR followed. TCRdb ran MiXCR on the multiplex PCR reads and lists one entry per CDR3 protein. In the table there are 600,000 to 650,000 distinct CDR3 sequences, about 24% of which are singletons.

The rearrangement joins TRBV12-3 or TRBV12-4 to TRBJ1-1; D gene unclear. The sample comprised peripheral blood. The sequence derives from a woman between 18 and 30 years old with stable Graves' hyperthyroidism. Some clones in this sample may be carry-over from other donors' samples. As DNA, the CDR3 is TGTGCCAGCAGTTTTCGCGCGACCGCTGAAGCTTTCTTT. Translation: CASSFRATAEAFF.